Here is one T cell receptor beta chain with its context. In germline, CDR1 is MNHNY, CDR2 SVGAGI (reference sequence). This CDR3 comprises 13 residues. Trimming stripped 6 bases from V and 2 bases from J, with 10 bases between. Authors' processing steps: Scientists estimated how many nucleated cells there were by amplifying reference gene primers. Clones were read by immunoSEQ multiplex PCR, and TCRdb kept only the in-frame ones, dropping some. V and J calls and clone size follow that table, whereas D and trimming were derived from the DNA. This sample has about 270,000 clones; approximately 82% occur once, and the top ten carry 5.7%. The sample originates from a study of blood T cell repertoires in COVID-19. Study-level information: The origin of the acute and convalescent COVID-19 samples was the United States, Italy and Spain. In each case, the material was cDNA or gDNA derived from T cells, B-cell-depleted T cells, or PBMCs.

Sequencing was done on a sample of peripheral blood. This TCR derives from a man older than 75 with acute or convalescent COVID-19. J is TRBJ2-5 and V is TRBV6-6, with unresolved D. The CDR3 DNA follows: TGTGCCAGCAGCCTCACGGAGCAAGAGACCCAGTACTTC. Amino acids: CASSLTEQETQYF.